What follows is one T cell receptor (beta chain) and its context. The antigen is unknown. This sample is drawn from a study of shared clonotypes between healthy human individuals. Study results and caveats: In the sorted subsets, rarefaction showed sequencing was incomplete despite large depth.

Sorted-subset replicate PCRs used 150 to 200 ng of genomic DNA. This amount corresponded to tens of thousands of T cell genomes. Per the study methods: Junction-only sequences without quality scores were provided by ImmunoSEQ, so filtering was different. Using immunoSEQ multiplex PCR, the repertoire was profiled, and TCRdb retains in-frame clones only, with some absent. The V and J calls and the clone size are those of that table, but D and trimming were determined from the DNA. The table has about 680,000 clones, around 67% seen once. Sequenced material: memory CD4+ T cells sorted from blood. Subset described: CD45RA-negative fraction. The sequence derives from a woman aged 25-40 years in good health.

The CDR3 loop is CASSFSSGQIQETQYF. The CDR3 DNA follows: TGTGCCAGCAGCTTCTCGTCCGGCCAGATCCAAGAGACCCAGTACTTC. This chain links TRBV7-2 with TRBJ2-5; unclear D gene. Trimming left V 3 bases short and J 1 base short, with 15 bases between. Germline CDR1 SGHTA, CDR2 FQGNSA. The CDR3 loop spans 16 amino acids.